This is a list of T cell receptor beta chains from one sample in a study of T cell responses to AZD1222 COVID-19 vaccine. The repertoire was sequenced with immunoSEQ multiplex PCR; TCRdb's copy has only in-frame clones and lacks some. The sample yields some 140,000 clones, about 91% seen once. The sequencing here drew on peripheral blood, taken 28 days after the second AZD1222 dose. The receptors come from an adult who received the AZD1222 COVID-19 vaccine. Both conserved end residues are part of each CDR3. Each record gives: CDR3 length, D gene, clone size, J gene, V gene, CDR3 DNA, CDR3 protein. A D gene is named only where the DNA matches it firmly. Rows give clone size only sometimes, using once, few, many, or a class for an expanded clone.

14 | . | . | TRBJ1-6 | TRBV11-2 | TGTGCCAGCAGCTTCTCTGGGGATAATTCACCCCTCCACTTT | CASSFSGDNSPLHF
15 | TRBD1 | once | TRBJ1-4 | TRBV7-9 | TGTGCCAGCAGCGTAGGGACAGGCCAAAATGAAAAACTGTTTTTT | CASSVGTGQNEKLFF
17 | TRBD1 | once | TRBJ1-5 | TRBV15 | TGTGCCACCAGCAGAATAGGTAACAGGGGGAGCAATCAGCCCCAGCATTTT | CATSRIGNRGSNQPQHF
13 | . | few | TRBJ1-1 | TRBV12-3/TRBV12-4 | TGTGCCAGCAGTTTAGGACCGAACACTGAAGCTTTCTTT | CASSLGPNTEAFF
15 | . | . | TRBJ2-4 | TRBV9 | TGTGCCAGCAGCGTAGGGACGGACCCCCGGAACATTCAGTACTTC | CASSVGTDPRNIQYF
14 | . | . | TRBJ1-4 | TRBV7-2 | TGTGCCAGCAGCAATCGTCTAGGGGATGAAAAACTGTTTTTT | CASSNRLGDEKLFF
16 | . | . | TRBJ1-6 | TRBV2 | TGTGCCAGCAGGGCACCCGGGACGGGAAATAATTCACCCCTCCACTTT | CASRAPGTGNNSPLHF
14 | TRBD2 | once | TRBJ2-1 | TRBV7-3 | TGTGCCAGCAGCCCTAGCGGGGGGGCCTATGAGCAGTTCTTC | CASSPSGGAYEQFF
17 | TRBD1 | . | TRBJ1-1 | TRBV30 | TGTGCCTGGATCCTCAAGGACAGGGGGCTCCGAAACTCCGAAGCTTTCTTT | CAWILKDRGLRNSEAFF
14 | . | . | TRBJ1-2 | TRBV11-2 | TGTGCCAGCAGCTTAGGGGATTGGAGGCCTGGCTACACCTTC | CASSLGDWRPGYTF
11 | . | . | TRBJ2-3 | TRBV29-1 | TGCAGCGTTGCCCAGGCTGATACGCAGTATTTT | CSVAQADTQYF
14 | . | . | TRBJ1-5 | TRBV9 | TGTGCCAGCAGCGGTCACGGGGGCAATCAGCCCCAGCATTTT | CASSGHGGNQPQHF
17 | TRBD1 | once | TRBJ1-1 | TRBV5-1 | TGCGCCAGCAGCTTGGCACCCGGGACAGAGTTGAACACTGAAGCTTTCTTT | CASSLAPGTELNTEAFF
14 | . | . | TRBJ2-6 | TRBV11-3 | TGTGCCAGCAGCTCCCGAACTGGGGCCAACGTCCTGACTTTC | CASSSRTGANVLTF
16 | . | . | TRBJ2-3 | TRBV24-1 | TGTGCCACCAGTGATGGAGTCAGGGGGGAAACAGATACGCAGTATTTT | CATSDGVRGETDTQYF
13 | . | . | TRBJ1-1 | TRBV5-6 | TGTGCCAGCAGCCGGACAGCTAACACTGAAGCTTTCTTT | CASSRTANTEAFF
14 | TRBD1 | . | TRBJ1-2 | TRBV5-1 | TGCGCCAGCAGCTGGGGAACAGGGGACTATGGCTACACCTTC | CASSWGTGDYGYTF
15 | . | . | TRBJ1-6 | TRBV2 | TGTGCCAGCTGGACCGTGAGCTCCTATAATTCACCCCTCCACTTT | CASWTVSSYNSPLHF
15 | . | . | TRBJ1-1 | TRBV18 | TGTGCCAGCTCACCGGGGGACCGTGGGAACACTGAAGCTTTCTTT | CASSPGDRGNTEAFF
13 | . | . | TRBJ1-2 | TRBV5-1 | TGCGCCAGCAGCTTCCAAAACGGGTATGGCTACACCTTC | CASSFQNGYGYTF
14 | . | . | TRBJ2-6 | TRBV5-6 | TGTGCCAGCAGCTTGCCCCATGGGGCCAACGTCCTGACTTTC | CASSLPHGANVLTF
13 | TRBD1 | . | TRBJ1-1 | TRBV24-1 | TGTGCCACCAGAGGGACAGGGAACACTGAAGCTTTCTTT | CATRGTGNTEAFF
15 | TRBD1 | . | TRBJ2-5 | TRBV6-5 | TGTGCCAGCAGTTACTCGATGGGACAGCCAGAGACCCAGTACTTC | CASSYSMGQPETQYF
18 | TRBD1 | . | TRBJ2-3 | TRBV5-1 | TGCGCCAGCAGCCTGAAGACCTCCGGGACAGGACGCACAGATACGCAGTATTTT | CASSLKTSGTGRTDTQYF
15 | . | once | TRBJ2-3 | TRBV5-1 | TGCGCCAGCAGCCCGGACGTAACTAGCACAGATACGCAGTATTTT | CASSPDVTSTDTQYF
17 | . | . | TRBJ1-2 | TRBV4-3 | TGCGCCAGCAGCCCAACCCCGACACAGGGAAACTTCTATGGCTACACCTTC | CASSPTPTQGNFYGYTF
13 | . | . | TRBJ1-1 | TRBV27 | TGTGCCAGCAGTTTAACAGGGTTTACTGAAGCTTTCTTT | CASSLTGFTEAFF
17 | TRBD2 | . | TRBJ2-3 | TRBV25-1 | TGTGCCAGCAGTCCGGATACTAGCGGGGGGGCCGGAGATACGCAGTATTTT | CASSPDTSGGAGDTQYF
15 | . | . | TRBJ2-3 | TRBV24-1 | TGTGCCACCAGTGATCCGGGACTGGGGTCGGATACGCAGTATTTT | CATSDPGLGSDTQYF
12 | . | . | TRBJ2-7 | TRBV7-9 | TGTGCCAGCAGCCTCGGCTCCTACGAGCAGTACTTC | CASSLGSYEQYF
20 | . | . | TRBJ2-2 | TRBV27 | TGTGCCAGCAGGACACGGGGTTGGGCTAGCAAAACTCCGAACACCGGGGAGCTGTTTTTT | CASRTRGWASKTPNTGELFF
15 | . | . | TRBJ2-1 | TRBV5-1 | TGCGCCAGCAGCTTGGGGCAGGGGACGGCCAATGAGCAGTTCTTC | CASSLGQGTANEQFF
15 | . | . | TRBJ1-1 | TRBV5-4 | TGTGCCAGCAGCCCCGGGGGGGTCTCGAACACTGAAGCTTTCTTT | CASSPGGVSNTEAFF
17 | TRBD2 | . | TRBJ2-3 | TRBV15 | TGTGCCACCAGCAGAGATTCGGCGGGGGGCACAGATAATACGCAGTATTTT | CATSRDSAGGTDNTQYF
12 | . | . | TRBJ1-1 | TRBV6-1 | TGTGCCAGCAGTGAGTCGGACACTGAAGCTTTCTTT | CASSESDTEAFF
15 | TRBD1 | . | TRBJ2-2 | TRBV7-9 | TGTGCCAGCAGCATCCGGACAGGGGAGGACGGGGAGCTGTTTTTT | CASSIRTGEDGELFF
13 | TRBD1 | . | TRBJ1-1 | TRBV5-1 | TGCGCCAGCAGCCGGGACAGCCACACTGAAGCTTTCTTT | CASSRDSHTEAFF
15 | TRBD1 | . | TRBJ1-2 | TRBV29-1 | TGCAGCGTCGCCGGGACAGGGGGAGCTAACTATGGCTACACCTTC | CSVAGTGGANYGYTF
13 | . | once | TRBJ1-1 | TRBV5-1 | TGCGCCAGCAGCTTACCACGGGGAGATGAAGCTTTCTTT | CASSLPRGDEAFF
15 | TRBD1 | . | TRBJ1-2 | TRBV4-3 | TGCCCCACCACCAAAATTACCACGACAGGGGGTGGCTACACCTTC | CPTTKITTTGGGYTF
11 | . | . | TRBJ1-1 | TRBV6-5 | TGTGCCAGCAGGTTCAACACTGAAGCTTTCTTT | CASRFNTEAFF
14 | . | . | TRBJ1-5 | TRBV5-1 | TGCGCCAGCAGCCCGACGGCTAGCAATCAGCCCCAGCATTTT | CASSPTASNQPQHF
11 | . | . | TRBJ1-3 | TRBV20-1 | TGCAGTGCGCTGTCTGGGAACACCATATATTTT | CSALSGNTIYF
13 | TRBD1 | . | TRBJ1-1 | TRBV2 | TGTGCCAGCAGTGCGACAGGGGGCACTGAAGCTTTCTTT | CASSATGGTEAFF
13 | . | . | TRBJ2-1 | TRBV7-8 | TGTGCCAGCAGCTTAGTAATAGTTAGTGAGCAGTTCTTC | CASSLVIVSEQFF
19 | TRBD2 | . | TRBJ2-6 | TRBV5-4 | TGTGCCAGCAGCTCGACCCCCGGGCAGCGGGGGACTGGGGCCAACGTCCTGACTTTC | CASSSTPGQRGTGANVLTF
13 | . | . | TRBJ1-1 | TRBV2 | TGTGCCAGCAGTGCCCAAGGGGGGTCTGAAGCTTTCTTT | CASSAQGGSEAFF
14 | TRBD1 | . | TRBJ1-1 | TRBV30 | TGTGCCTGGAGTGACAGGGGGCGCTTCACTGAAGCTTTCTTT | CAWSDRGRFTEAFF
13 | . | . | TRBJ1-1 | TRBV20-1 | TGCAGTGCTAGTGGTGGGTGGAACACTGAAGCTTTCTTT | CSASGGWNTEAFF
12 | . | . | TRBJ1-1 | TRBV6-2/TRBV6-3 | TGTGCCAGCAGTACACCCCAGGGGAGAGCTTTCTTT | CASSTPQGRAFF
13 | . | . | TRBJ2-5 | TRBV7-9 | TGTGCCCTCCAACGCCCTAGCGAAGAGACCCAGTACTTC | CALQRPSEETQYF
16 | TRBD2 | . | TRBJ2-2 | TRBV24-1 | TGTGCCACCACGGCTAGCGGGAGTACGGAAACCGGGGAGCTGTTTTTT | CATTASGSTETGELFF
14 | . | . | TRBJ1-2 | TRBV24-1 | TGTGCCACCAGTGATTCGGGACTGAACTATGGCTACACCTTC | CATSDSGLNYGYTF
14 | . | . | TRBJ1-2 | TRBV24-1 | TGTGCCACCAGTGATTTGCGTAGGGGATACGGCTACACCTTC | CATSDLRRGYGYTF
16 | . | once | TRBJ1-2 | TRBV11-3 | TGTGCCAGCAGCATCGAGGGGGGGGACGCTAACTATGGCTACACCTTC | CASSIEGGDANYGYTF